A single sample is the source of the 11 T cell receptor beta chains below, sequenced in a study of OX40 agonist ivuxolimab in advanced cancers. The library relied on the immunoSEQ multiplex PCR assay. TCRdb mirrors the immuneACCESS table, restricted to in-frame sequences. Some clones are absent from its copies; in checked studies, under half trace to an unresolved V gene, and the reason for the others is unknown. The sample includes approximately 19,000 clones, with around 84% observed a single time. In total, the top ten clones hold 12% to 15% of the sample. The material sequenced was CD4+ or CD8+ T cells sorted from blood, taken in a trial of the OX40 agonist ivuxolimab. These TCRs come from an adult with an advanced solid tumor such as melanoma, head and neck, liver or kidney cancer.

In its sample, this clone was seen once. J is TRBJ2-6 and V is TRBV11-2, with 8 bases lining up with TRBD1. Germline V gene sequence: CDR1 SGHAT, CDR2 FQNNGV. The CDR3 length is 17 residues. With 5 bases clipped from V and 0 bases from J, the junction kept 6 bases outside the gene matches. CDR3 sequence: CASSDRGSRSGANVLTF. The CDR3 DNA is TGTGCCAGCAGCGACAGGGGATCGCGCTCTGGGGCCAACGTCCTGACTTTC.

V usage is TRBV5-4 and J usage is TRBJ1-2, with 9 bases matching TRBD1. Per germline, CDR1 SGHNT and CDR2 YYREEE (reference sequence). V gave up 2 bases and J gave up 2 bases; unmatched junction bases: 4. This CDR3 is 15 amino acids long. DNA for the CDR3: TGTGCCAGCAGCTTTGGAGGGACAGGGAACTATGGCTACACCTTC. The encoded protein is CASSFGGTGNYGYTF.

The rearrangement joins TRBV9 to TRBJ1-6; unclear D gene. The CDR3 length is 14 residues. The ends were cut back, 4 bases at V and 3 bases at J, with 8 bases in the middle. CDR1 is SGDLS and CDR2 is YYNGEE in the germline V gene. The CDR3 bases are TGTGCCAGCAGCCTCGGCAGCTATAATTCACCCCTCCACTTT. It is translated as CASSLGSYNSPLHF. Variable domain in full (rest from reference TRBV9 and TRBJ1-6): DSGVTQTPKHLITATGQRVTLRCSPRSGDLSVYWYQQSLDQGLQFLIQYYNGEERAKGNILERFSAQQFPDLHSELNLSSLELGDSALYFCASSLGSYNSPLHFGNGTRLTVT.

The V gene is TRBV4-1, the J gene TRBJ2-2; unclear D gene. Trimming left V 0 bases short and J 7 bases short, with 15 bases between. The germline V gene encodes CDR1 MGHRA and CDR2 YSYEKL. The CDR3 totals 16 residues. The CDR3 DNA sequence: TGCGCCAGCAGCCAAGATCAAGGCACCCTCGTCGGGGAGCTGTTTTTT. Protein sequence: CASSQDQGTLVGELFF.

This chain connects TRBV5-4 to TRBJ1-4; D call uncertain. The germline V gene has CDR1 SGHNT and CDR2 YYREEE (reference sequence). The CDR3 consists of 13 residues. V lost 2 bases to trimming and J lost 3 bases, with 5 bases between them. CDR3 DNA sequence: TGTGCCAGCAGCTTCCAGTCTAATGAAAAACTGTTTTTT. Amino acid sequence: CASSFQSNEKLFF. Full variable domain (remainder filled in from reference TRBV5-4 and TRBJ1-4): ETGVTQSPTHLIKTRGQQVTLRCSSQSGHNTVSWYQQALGQGPQFIFQYYREEENGRGNFPPRFSGLQFPNYSSELNVNALELDDSALYLCASSFQSNEKLFFGSGTQLSVL.

CDR3 DNA sequence: TGTGCCAGCAGTCCGGACAGTTTTTCGGACATTCAGTACTTC. Translating it yields CASSPDSFSDIQYF. This rearrangement joins TRBV5-6 to TRBJ2-4; weak D call: TRBD1 (6 bases). The CDR3 is 14 amino acids. Germline CDR1 reads SGHDT; CDR2 reads YYEEEE. Trimming removed 5 bases at V and 8 bases at J, with 17 bases between.

The chain is built from TRBV7-3 and TRBJ2-7; no definite D call. In germline, CDR1 is SGHTA, CDR2 FQGTGA. V lost 3 bases to trimming and J lost 8 bases, with 11 bases between them. The CDR3 contains 12 residues. The CDR3 coding sequence is TGTGCCAGCAGCTTGGGCAATACTCAGCAGTACTTC. It yields the protein CASSLGNTQQYF.

The chain employs TRBV21-1 and TRBJ2-1; no check of the table's D call, TRBD2, against the DNA was made. TRBV21-1 corresponds to a pseudogene. This CDR3 spans 17 amino acids. CDR3 residues: CASPKEGGFSSYNEQFF. In DNA form, the CDR3 reads TGTGCCAGCCCCAAAGAGGGGGGGTTCAGCTCCTACAATGAGCAGTTCTTC.

V and J are TRBV6-6 and TRBJ1-2; 12 nucleotides align to TRBD1. Germline lookup yields CDR1 MNHNY and CDR2 SVGAGI (reference sequence). The CDR3 length is 15 residues. With 4 bases clipped from V and 6 bases from J, the junction kept 6 bases outside the gene matches. The CDR3 DNA is TGTGCCAGCAGTTCCGGGACAGGGGGCTCGAATGGCTACACCTTC. Amino acid sequence: CASSSGTGGSNGYTF.

The chain recombines TRBV4-3 with TRBJ1-6; D perhaps matches TRBD1 (5 bases). The CDR3 is 13 residues long. V lost 2 bases and J 10 bases, leaving 9 bases between the germline ends. Germline-derived CDR1 and CDR2 are LGHNA and YSLEER. The CDR3 coding sequence is TGCGCCAGCAGCCAACTAGGGGAATCACCCCTCCACTTT. This encodes CASSQLGESPLHF.

For this clone: Other nucleotide sequences in the sample specify the same CDR3. This chain uses TRBV27 with TRBJ1-2; TRBD1 matches at 7 bases. J gave up 8 bases and V 4 bases, and 13 bases lay outside the gene matches. The CDR3 extends over 15 amino acids. The germline gives CDR1 MNHEY, CDR2 SMNVEV (reference sequence). The CDR3 loop reads CASSSWDRPFDGYTF. The CDR3 bases are TGTGCCAGCAGTTCCTGGGACAGACCTTTTGACGGCTACACCTTC.